This passage covers 6 T cell receptor beta chains from one sample sequenced in a study of regulatory T cells in long-lasting Graves disease. Stated time point: newly diagnosed GD, antithyroid drugs for less than 3 months. RNA extracted from PBMCs served as the sequencing template. Construction of TCR beta libraries relied on iRepertoire HTBI primers and on Arm-PCR targeting CDR3 regions. Each CDR3 protein gets one entry after TCRdb re-called the multiplex PCR reads with MiXCR. The sample carries about 450,000 distinct CDR3 sequences, 14% recorded once. Another study also made use of these data, one on T cells in Graves' hyperthyroidism and ophthalmopathy.

Specimen: peripheral blood mononuclear cells (PBMCs), collected at new diagnosis, from a patient treated with antithyroid drugs. These receptors originate from a woman between 45 and 60 years old with Graves disease.

This clonotype was observed a few times. CDR3 bases: TGTGCCAGCAGCTTAGAAACAGGGGTTCTCGAAAAACTGTTTTTT. Its translation: CASSLETGVLEKLFF. The genes are TRBV7-9 and TRBJ1-4; 7 nucleotides align to TRBD1. Germline values: CDR1 SEHNR, CDR2 FQNEAQ (reference sequence). V trimming: 1 base; J trimming: 8 bases; junction bases outside the gene matches: 7. This CDR3 has 15 residues.

This clonotype was detected ten times or more. J is TRBJ2-4 and V is TRBV6-2 or TRBV6-3; 7 bases fit TRBD1. V dropped 6 bases and J dropped 7; count of bases not matched to a gene: 12. The CDR3 is 15 amino acids. Germline V gene lookup returns CDR1 MNHEY and CDR2 SVGEGT. CDR3 coding DNA: TGTGCCAGCAGCTCTATCAGGGGGATGGGGAACATTCAGTACTTC. Amino acids: CASSSIRGMGNIQYF.

The chain links TRBV11-2 to TRBJ2-7; unclear D gene. V was trimmed by 0 bases and J by 9 bases, leaving 9 bases between them. Per the germline V gene, CDR1 is SGHAT and CDR2 is FQNNGV. The CDR3 has 12 amino acids. In DNA form, the CDR3 reads TGTGCCAGCAGCTTAGATGGTCCACGGCAGTACTTC. Residues: CASSLDGPRQYF. The full variable domain, rest sourced from reference TRBV11-2 and TRBJ2-7, is EAGVAQSPRYKIIEKRQSVAFWCNPISGHATLYWYQQILGQGPKLLIQFQNNGVVDDSQLPKDRFSAERLKGVDSTLKIQPAKLEDSAVYLCASSLDGPRQYFGPGTRLTVT.

This rearrangement joins TRBV27 to TRBJ2-7; D may be TRBD1 or TRBD2 (5 bases each). Looked up from germline, CDR1 is MNHEY and CDR2 is SMNVEV (reference sequence). This CDR3 has 18 amino acids. Deletions cut 2 bases from V and 2 bases from J, with 22 bases between. CDR3: CASSLATRTTGTPYEQYF. The CDR3 bases are TGTGCCAGCAGTTTAGCCACCCGGACAACCGGGACCCCCTACGAGCAGTACTTC.

Regarding this clonotype: This may be a read error, as it is one base from a much larger clone. The V gene is TRBV30, the J gene TRBJ1-1, with a possible D match to TRBD1 (5 bases). The germline V and J ends were trimmed by 5 bases and 0 bases, with 13 bases remaining between them. This CDR3 comprises 14 residues. Germline CDR1 and CDR2: GTSNPN and SVGIG (reference sequence). The DNA for the CDR3 is TGTGCCTGGGGTTTCTCGACAGTGAACACTGAAGCTTTCTTT. Translated: CAWGFSTVNTEAFF.

Of note for this clonotype: A single base separates this from a much larger clone, so it may be a read error. The chain links TRBV6-2 or TRBV6-3 to TRBJ1-1, with D maybe TRBD1 (6 bases). This CDR3 is 14 amino acids long. Germline CDR1 reads MNHEY; CDR2 reads SVGEGT. Trimming removed 6 bases at V and 0 bases at J, with 11 bases between. The DNA for the CDR3 is TGTGCCAGCAGGGGTGGACAGATGAACACTGAAGCTTTCTTT. It encodes CASRGGQMNTEAFF.